This TCR beta chain appears in the sequencing data of a study of shared clonotypes between healthy human individuals. General study points: Approximately 5% was the fraction of naive CD4 clonotypes found shared across a handful of donors.

Sequencing was performed with immunoSEQ multiplex PCR; in TCRdb, only in-frame clones are kept and a portion is missing. The sample shows hundreds of thousands of clones, 74% of them seen only once. With respect to this clone: What it binds is unknown.

Germline CDR1 is KGHSH and CDR2 is LQKENI. The CDR3 covers 15 residues. Trimming cost V 0 bases and J 3 bases, with 9 bases left between them. V is TRBV18 and J is TRBJ1-5; a possible D gene is TRBD1 (5 bases). What was sequenced was memory CD4+ T cells sorted from blood. Subset denoted: CD45RA-negative fraction. This TCR was sampled from a woman in her 30s in good health. The CDR3 loop reads CASSPPGPPNQPQHF. The CDR3 nucleotides are TGTGCCAGCTCACCACCGGGGCCTCCCAATCAGCCCCAGCATTTT.